One T cell receptor beta chain is described in this entry. From germline, CDR1 is KGHSH and CDR2 LQKENI. The CDR3 has 15 amino acids. V lost 0 bases and J 0 bases, leaving 8 bases between the germline ends. This sample was included in a study of T cell changes during pregnancy in multiple sclerosis. Profiled with immunoSEQ multiplex PCR; TCRdb holds only in-frame clones, not every one. The data hold 60,000 to 95,000 clones, with about nine tenths observed a single time. V gene TRBV18 combines with J gene TRBJ1-1; D ambiguous. The sequence derives from a female donor with multiple sclerosis, enrolled in a pregnancy study. Here the sequenced sample was CD4+ T cells from peripheral blood mononuclear cells, taken before pregnancy. Here the CDR3 DNA reads TGTGCCAGCTCACCACCCGACAAGGTGAACACTGAAGCTTTCTTT. It yields the protein CASSPPDKVNTEAFF. The whole variable domain, filled in from reference TRBV18 and TRBJ1-1, reads NAGVMQNPRHLVRRRGQEARLRCSPMKGHSHVYWYRQLPEEGLKFMVYLQKENIIDESGMPKERFSAEFPKEGPSILRIQQVVRGDSAAYFCASSPPDKVNTEAFFGQGTRLTVV.